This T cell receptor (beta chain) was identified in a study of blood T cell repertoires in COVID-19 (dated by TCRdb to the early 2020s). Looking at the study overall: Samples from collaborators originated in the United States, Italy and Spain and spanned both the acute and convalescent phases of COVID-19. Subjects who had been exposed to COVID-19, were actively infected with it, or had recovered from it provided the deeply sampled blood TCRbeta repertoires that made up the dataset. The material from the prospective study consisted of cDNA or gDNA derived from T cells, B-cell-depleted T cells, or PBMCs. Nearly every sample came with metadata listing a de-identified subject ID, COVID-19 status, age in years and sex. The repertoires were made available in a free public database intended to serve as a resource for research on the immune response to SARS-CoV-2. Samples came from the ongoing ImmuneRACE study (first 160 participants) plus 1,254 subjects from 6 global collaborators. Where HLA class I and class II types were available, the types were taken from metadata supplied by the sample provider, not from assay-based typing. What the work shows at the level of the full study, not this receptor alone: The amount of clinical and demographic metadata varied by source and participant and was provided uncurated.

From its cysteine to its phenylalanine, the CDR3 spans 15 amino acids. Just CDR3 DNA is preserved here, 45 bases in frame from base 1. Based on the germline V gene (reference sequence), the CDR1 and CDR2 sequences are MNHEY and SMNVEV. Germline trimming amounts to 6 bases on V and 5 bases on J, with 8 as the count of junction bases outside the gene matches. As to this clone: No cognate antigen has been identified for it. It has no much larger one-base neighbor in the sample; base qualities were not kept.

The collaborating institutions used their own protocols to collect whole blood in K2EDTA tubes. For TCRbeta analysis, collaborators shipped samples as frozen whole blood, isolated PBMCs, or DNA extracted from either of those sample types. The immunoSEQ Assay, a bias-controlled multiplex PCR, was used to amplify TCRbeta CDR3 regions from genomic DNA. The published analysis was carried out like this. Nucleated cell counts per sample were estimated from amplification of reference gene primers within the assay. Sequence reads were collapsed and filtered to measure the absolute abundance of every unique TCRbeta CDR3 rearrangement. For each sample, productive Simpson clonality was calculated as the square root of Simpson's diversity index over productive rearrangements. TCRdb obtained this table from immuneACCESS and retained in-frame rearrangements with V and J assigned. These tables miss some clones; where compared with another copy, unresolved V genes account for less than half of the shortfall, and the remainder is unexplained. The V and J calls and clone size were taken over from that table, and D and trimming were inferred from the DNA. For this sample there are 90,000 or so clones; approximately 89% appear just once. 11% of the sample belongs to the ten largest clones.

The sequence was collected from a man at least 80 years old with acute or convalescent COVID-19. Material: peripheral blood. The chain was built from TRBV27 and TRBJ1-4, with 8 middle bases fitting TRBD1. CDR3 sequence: CASRALTGGNEKLFF. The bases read TGTGCCAGCAGGGCCCTTACAGGGGGGAATGAAAAACTGTTTTTT.